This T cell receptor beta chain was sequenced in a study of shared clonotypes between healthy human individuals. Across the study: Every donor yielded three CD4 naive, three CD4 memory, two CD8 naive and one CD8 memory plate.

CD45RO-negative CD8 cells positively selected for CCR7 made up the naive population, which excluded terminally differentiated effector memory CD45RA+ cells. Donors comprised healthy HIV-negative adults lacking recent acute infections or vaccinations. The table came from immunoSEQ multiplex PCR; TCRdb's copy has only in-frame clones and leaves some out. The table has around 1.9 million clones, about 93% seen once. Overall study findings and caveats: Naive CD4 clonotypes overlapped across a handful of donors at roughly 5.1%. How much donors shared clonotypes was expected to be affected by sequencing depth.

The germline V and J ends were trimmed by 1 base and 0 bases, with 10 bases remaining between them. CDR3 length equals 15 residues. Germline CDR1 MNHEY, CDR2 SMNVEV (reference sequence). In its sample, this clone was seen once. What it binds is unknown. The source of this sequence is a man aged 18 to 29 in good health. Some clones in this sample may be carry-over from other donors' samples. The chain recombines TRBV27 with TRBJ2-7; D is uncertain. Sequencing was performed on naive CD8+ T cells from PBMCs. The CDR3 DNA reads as TGTGCCAGCAGTTTATATCCGAATCCCTCCTACGAGCAGTACTTC. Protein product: CASSLYPNPSYEQYF.